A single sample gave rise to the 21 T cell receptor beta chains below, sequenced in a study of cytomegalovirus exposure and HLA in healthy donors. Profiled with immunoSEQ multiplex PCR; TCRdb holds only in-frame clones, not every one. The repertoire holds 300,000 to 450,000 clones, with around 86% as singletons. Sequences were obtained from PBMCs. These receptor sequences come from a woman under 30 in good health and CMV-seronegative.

The CDR3 loop is CASSLVWDSSYEQYF. The CDR3 DNA sequence: TGCGCCAGCAGCTTGGTGTGGGACAGCTCCTACGAGCAGTACTTC. The chain carries TRBV5-1 and TRBJ2-7; 7 bases are a match to TRBD1. Germline V gene data show CDR1 as SGHRS and CDR2 as YFSETQ. Trimming at V came to 0 bases and at J to 0 bases, leaving 3 bases not matched to a gene. The length of the CDR3 is 15 residues.

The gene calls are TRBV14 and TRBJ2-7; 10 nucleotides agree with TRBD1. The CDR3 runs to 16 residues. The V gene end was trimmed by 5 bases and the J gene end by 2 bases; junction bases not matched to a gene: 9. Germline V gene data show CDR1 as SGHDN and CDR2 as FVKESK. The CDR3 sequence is CASSLLPGTGAYEQYF. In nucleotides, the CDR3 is TGTGCCAGCAGCTTACTGCCCGGGACAGGGGCCTACGAGCAGTACTTC.

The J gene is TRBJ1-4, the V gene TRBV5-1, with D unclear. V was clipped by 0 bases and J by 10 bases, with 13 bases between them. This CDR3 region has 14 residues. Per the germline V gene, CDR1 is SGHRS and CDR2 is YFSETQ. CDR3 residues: CASSLDSYSGKLFF. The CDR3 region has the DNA TGCGCCAGCAGCTTGGACAGCTATAGTGGAAAACTGTTTTTT.

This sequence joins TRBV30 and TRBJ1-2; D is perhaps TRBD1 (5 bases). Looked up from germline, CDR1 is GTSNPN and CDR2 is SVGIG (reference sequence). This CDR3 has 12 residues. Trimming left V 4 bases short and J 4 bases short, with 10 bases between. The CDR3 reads CAWIDSRYGYTF. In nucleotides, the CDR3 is TGTGCCTGGATCGACAGCCGCTATGGCTACACCTTC.

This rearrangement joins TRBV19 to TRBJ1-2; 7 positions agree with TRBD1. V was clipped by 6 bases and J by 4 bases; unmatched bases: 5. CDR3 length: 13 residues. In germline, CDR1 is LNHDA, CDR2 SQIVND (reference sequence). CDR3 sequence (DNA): TGTGCCAGTAGCGTACAGGGGTCCTATGGCTACACCTTC. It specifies CASSVQGSYGYTF. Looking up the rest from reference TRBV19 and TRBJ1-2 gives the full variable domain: DGGITQSPKYLFRKEGQNVTLSCEQNLNHDAMYWYRQDPGQGLRLIYYSQIVNDFQKGDIAEGYSVSREKKESFPLTVTSAQKNPTAFYLCASSVQGSYGYTFGSGTRLTVV.

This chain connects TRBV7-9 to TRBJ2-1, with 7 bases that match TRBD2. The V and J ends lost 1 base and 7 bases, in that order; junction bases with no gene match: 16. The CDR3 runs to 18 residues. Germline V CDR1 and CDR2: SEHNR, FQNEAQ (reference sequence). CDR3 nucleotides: TGTGCCAGCAGCTTAGGGGGGTGGGACTACACCGACCTTAATGAGCAGTTCTTC. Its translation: CASSLGGWDYTDLNEQFF.

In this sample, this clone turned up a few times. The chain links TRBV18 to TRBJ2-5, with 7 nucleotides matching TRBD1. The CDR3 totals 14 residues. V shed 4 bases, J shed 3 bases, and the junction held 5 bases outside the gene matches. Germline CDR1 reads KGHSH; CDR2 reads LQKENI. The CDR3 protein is CASSHRQGEETQYF. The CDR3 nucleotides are TGTGCCAGCTCACATCGACAGGGAGAAGAGACCCAGTACTTC.

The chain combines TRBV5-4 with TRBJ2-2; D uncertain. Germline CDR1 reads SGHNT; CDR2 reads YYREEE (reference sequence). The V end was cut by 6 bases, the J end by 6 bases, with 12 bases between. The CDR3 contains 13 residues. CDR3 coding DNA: TGTGCCAGCACGGGTGGTGTCGCCGGGGAGCTGTTTTTT. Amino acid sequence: CASTGGVAGELFF.

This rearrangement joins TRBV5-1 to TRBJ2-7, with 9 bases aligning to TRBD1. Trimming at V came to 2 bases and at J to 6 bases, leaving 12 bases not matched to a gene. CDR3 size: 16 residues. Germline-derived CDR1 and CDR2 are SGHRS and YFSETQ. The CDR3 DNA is TGCGCCAGCAGCTTCATACGAAACAGGGGGCAGGGCGAGCAGTACTTC. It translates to CASSFIRNRGQGEQYF.

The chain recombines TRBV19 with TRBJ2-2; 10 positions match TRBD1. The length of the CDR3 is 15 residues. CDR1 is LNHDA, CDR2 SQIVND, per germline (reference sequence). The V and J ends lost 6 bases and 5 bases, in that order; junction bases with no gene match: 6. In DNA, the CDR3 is TGTGCCAGTAGGTCCCGGGACAGGGGTACCGGGGAGCTGTTTTTT. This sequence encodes CASRSRDRGTGELFF.

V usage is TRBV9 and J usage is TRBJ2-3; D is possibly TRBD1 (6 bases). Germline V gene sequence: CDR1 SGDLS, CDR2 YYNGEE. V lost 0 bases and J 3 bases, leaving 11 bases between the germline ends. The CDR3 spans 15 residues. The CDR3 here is CASSVGQGRTDTQYF. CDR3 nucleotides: TGTGCCAGCAGCGTAGGCCAGGGGCGGACAGATACGCAGTATTTT. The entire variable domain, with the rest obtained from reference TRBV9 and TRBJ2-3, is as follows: DSGVTQTPKHLITATGQRVTLRCSPRSGDLSVYWYQQSLDQGLQFLIQYYNGEERAKGNILERFSAQQFPDLHSELNLSSLELGDSALYFCASSVGQGRTDTQYFGPGTRLTVL.

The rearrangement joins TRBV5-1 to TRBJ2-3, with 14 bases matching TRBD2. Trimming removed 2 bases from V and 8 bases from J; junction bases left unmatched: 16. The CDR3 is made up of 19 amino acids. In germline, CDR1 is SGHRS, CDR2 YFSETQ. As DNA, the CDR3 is TGCGCCAGCAGCTTTACACCAAAAGGGACTAGCGGGAGTTGGCGTACGCAGTATTTT. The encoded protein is CASSFTPKGTSGSWRTQYF.

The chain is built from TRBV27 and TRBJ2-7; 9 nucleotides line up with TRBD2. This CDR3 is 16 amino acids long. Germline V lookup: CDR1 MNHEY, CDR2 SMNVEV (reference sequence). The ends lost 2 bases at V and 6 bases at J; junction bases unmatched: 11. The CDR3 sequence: CASSLIGGRAGFEQYF. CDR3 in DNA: TGTGCCAGCAGTTTAATTGGCGGGAGGGCCGGGTTCGAGCAGTACTTC.

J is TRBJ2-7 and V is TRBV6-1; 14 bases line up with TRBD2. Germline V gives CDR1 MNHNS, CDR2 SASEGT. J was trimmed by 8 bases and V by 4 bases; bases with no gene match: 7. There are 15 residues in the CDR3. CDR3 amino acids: CASSGSGLAGAKQYF. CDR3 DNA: TGTGCCAGCAGTGGGTCGGGACTAGCGGGAGCTAAGCAGTACTTC.

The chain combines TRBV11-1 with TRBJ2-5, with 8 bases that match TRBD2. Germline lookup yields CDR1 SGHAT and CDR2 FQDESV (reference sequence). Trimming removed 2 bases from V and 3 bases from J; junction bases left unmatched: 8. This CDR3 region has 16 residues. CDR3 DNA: TGTGCCAGCAGCTTAATTTCGGGGGGGCCGGAAGAGACCCAGTACTTC. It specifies CASSLISGGPEETQYF.

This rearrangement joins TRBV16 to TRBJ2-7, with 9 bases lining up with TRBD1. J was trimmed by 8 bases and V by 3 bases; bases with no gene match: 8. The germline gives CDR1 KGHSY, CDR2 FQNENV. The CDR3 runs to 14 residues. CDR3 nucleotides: TGTGCCAGCAGCCACGGACAGGGGATTGGAAAGCAGTACTTC. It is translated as CASSHGQGIGKQYF.

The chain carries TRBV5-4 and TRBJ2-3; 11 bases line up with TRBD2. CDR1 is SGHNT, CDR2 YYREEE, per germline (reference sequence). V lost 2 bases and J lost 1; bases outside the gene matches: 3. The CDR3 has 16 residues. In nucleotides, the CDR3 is TGTGCCAGCAGCTTCCTAGCGGGGGGCCGCACAGATACGCAGTATTTT. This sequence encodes CASSFLAGGRTDTQYF.

CDR3 in DNA: TGCGCCAGCAGGATTAGCGGCGGAGAGACCCAGTACTTC. Translated, it gives CASRISGGETQYF. This rearrangement joins TRBV10-2 to TRBJ2-5, with D maybe TRBD2 (6 bases). The CDR3 consists of 13 residues. In germline, CDR1 is WSHSY, CDR2 SAAADI. V gave up 6 bases and J gave up 4 bases, with 12 bases separating them.

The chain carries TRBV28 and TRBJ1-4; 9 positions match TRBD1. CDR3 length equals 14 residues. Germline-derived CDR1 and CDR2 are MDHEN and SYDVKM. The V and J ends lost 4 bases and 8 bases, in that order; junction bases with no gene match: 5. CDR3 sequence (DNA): TGTGCCAGCAGTTGGGGACAGGGTAGGGAAAAACTGTTTTTT. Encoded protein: CASSWGQGREKLFF.

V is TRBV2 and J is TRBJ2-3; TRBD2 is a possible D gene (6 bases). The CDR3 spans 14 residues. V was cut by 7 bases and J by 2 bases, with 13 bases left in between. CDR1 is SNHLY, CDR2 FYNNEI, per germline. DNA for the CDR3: TGTGCCAGCACCCCCGGGGGTACCACAGATACGCAGTATTTT. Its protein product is CASTPGGTTDTQYF.

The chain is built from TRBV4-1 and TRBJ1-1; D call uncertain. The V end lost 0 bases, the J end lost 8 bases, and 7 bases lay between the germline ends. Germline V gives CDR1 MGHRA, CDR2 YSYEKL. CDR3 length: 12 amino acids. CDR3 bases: TGCGCCAGCAGCCAAGATTATATCGAAGCTTTCTTT. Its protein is CASSQDYIEAFF.